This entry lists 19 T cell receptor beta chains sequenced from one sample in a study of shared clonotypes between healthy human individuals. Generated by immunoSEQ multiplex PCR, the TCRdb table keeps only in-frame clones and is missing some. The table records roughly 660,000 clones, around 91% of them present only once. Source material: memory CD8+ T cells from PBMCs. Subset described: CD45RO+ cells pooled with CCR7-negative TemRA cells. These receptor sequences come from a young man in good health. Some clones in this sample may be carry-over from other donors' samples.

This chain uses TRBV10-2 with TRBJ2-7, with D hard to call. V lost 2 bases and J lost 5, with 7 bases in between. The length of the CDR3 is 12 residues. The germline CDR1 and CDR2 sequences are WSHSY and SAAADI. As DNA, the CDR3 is TGCGCCAGCAGTGAGATGCGGAACGAGCAGTACTTC. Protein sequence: CASSEMRNEQYF.

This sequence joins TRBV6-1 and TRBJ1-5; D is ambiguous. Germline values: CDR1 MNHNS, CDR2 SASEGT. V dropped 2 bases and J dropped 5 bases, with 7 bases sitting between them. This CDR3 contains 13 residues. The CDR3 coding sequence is TGTGCCAGCAGTGAATGGAGGGATCAGCCCCAGCATTTT. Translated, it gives CASSEWRDQPQHF.

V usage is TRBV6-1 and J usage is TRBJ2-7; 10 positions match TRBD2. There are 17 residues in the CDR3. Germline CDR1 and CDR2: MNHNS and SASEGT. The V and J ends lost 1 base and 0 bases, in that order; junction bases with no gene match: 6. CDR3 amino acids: CASSEGPGLANSYEQYF. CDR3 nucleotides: TGTGCCAGCAGTGAAGGACCGGGACTAGCGAACTCCTACGAGCAGTACTTC.

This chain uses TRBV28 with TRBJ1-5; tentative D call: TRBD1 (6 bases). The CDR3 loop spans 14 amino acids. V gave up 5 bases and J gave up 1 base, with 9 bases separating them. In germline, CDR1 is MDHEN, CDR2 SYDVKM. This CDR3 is CASSVDRSNQPQHF. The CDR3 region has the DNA TGTGCCAGCAGTGTCGACAGGAGCAATCAGCCCCAGCATTTT.

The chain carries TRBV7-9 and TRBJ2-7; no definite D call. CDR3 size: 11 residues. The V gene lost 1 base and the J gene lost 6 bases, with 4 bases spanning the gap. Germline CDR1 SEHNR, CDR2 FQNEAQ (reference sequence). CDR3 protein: CASSLDLEQYF. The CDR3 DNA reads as TGTGCCAGCAGCTTAGATCTCGAGCAGTACTTC.

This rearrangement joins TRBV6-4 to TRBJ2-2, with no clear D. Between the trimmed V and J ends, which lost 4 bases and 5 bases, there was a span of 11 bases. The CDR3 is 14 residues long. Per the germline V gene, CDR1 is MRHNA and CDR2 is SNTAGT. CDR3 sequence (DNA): TGTGCCAGCAGTGCGTCCCTTGCAACCGGGGAGCTGTTTTTT. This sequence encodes CASSASLATGELFF.

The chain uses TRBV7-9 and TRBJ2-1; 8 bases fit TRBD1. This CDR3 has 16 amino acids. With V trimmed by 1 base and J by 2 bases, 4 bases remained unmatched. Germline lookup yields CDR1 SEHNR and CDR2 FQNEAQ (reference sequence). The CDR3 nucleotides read TGTGCCAGCAGCTTAGAAGCCAGGGGGCCCTACAATGAGCAGTTCTTC. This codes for CASSLEARGPYNEQFF.

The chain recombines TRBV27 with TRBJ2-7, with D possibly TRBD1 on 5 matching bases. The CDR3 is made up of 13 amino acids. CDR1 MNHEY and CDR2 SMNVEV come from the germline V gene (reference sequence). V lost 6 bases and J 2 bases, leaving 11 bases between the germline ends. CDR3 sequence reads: CASRETEAYEQYF. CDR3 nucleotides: TGTGCCAGCAGGGAGACAGAAGCCTACGAGCAGTACTTC.

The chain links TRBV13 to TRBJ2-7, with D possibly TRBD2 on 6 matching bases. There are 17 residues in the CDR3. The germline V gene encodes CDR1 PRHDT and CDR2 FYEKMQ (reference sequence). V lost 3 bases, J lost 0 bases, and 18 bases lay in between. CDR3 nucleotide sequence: TGTGCCAGCAGCTTTTCGATTCTCCGGGACTCCTCCTACGAGCAGTACTTC. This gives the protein CASSFSILRDSSYEQYF. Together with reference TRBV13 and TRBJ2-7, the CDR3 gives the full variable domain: AAGVIQSPRHLIKEKRETATLKCYPIPRHDTVYWYQQGPGQDPQFLISFYEKMQSDKGSIPDRFSAQQFSDYHSELNMSSLELGDSALYFCASSFSILRDSSYEQYFGPGTRLTVT.

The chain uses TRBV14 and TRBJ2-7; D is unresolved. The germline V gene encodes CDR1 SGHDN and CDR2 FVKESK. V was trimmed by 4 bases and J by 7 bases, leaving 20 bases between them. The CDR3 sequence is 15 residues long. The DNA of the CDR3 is TGTGCCAGCAGCCGTCTGGACGGCCCCCCGTGGGAGCAGTACTTC. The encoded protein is CASSRLDGPPWEQYF. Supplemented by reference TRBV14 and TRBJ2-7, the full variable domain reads EAGVTQFPSHSVIEKGQTVTLRCDPISGHDNLYWYRRVMGKEIKFLLHFVKESKQDESGMPNNRFLAERTGGTYSTLKVQPAELEDSGVYFCASSRLDGPPWEQYFGPGTRLTVT.

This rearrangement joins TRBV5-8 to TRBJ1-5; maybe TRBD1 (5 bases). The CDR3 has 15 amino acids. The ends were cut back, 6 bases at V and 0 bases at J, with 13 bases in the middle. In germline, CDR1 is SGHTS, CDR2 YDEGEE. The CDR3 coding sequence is TGTGCCAGCATCGACCAGGGTAATAGCAATCAGCCCCAGCATTTT. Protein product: CASIDQGNSNQPQHF.

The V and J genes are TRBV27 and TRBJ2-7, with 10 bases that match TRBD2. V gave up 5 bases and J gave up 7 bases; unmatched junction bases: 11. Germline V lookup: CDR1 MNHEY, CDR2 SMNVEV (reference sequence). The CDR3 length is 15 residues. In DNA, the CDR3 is TGTGCCAGCAGTGCCCTAAGCGGGAGGGCCCAAGAGCAGTACTTC. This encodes CASSALSGRAQEQYF.

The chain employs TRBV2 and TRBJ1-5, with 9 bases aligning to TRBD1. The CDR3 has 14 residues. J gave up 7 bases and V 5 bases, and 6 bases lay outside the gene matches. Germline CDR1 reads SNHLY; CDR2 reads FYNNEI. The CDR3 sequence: CASSSGTGYQPQHF. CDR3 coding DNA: TGTGCCAGCAGTTCCGGGACAGGGTACCAGCCCCAGCATTTT.

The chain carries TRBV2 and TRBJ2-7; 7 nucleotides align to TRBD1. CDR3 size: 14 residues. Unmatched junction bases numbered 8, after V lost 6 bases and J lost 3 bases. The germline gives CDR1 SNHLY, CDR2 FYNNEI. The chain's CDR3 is CASSTGAYLYEQYF. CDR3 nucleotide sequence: TGTGCCAGCAGCACAGGGGCCTACCTCTACGAGCAGTACTTC.

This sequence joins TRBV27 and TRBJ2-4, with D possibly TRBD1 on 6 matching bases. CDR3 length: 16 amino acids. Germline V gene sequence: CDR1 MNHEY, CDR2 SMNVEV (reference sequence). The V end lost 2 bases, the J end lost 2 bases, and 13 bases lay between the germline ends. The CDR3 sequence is CASSLVFRGTKNIQYF. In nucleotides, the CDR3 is TGTGCCAGCAGTTTAGTTTTCAGGGGAACCAAAAACATTCAGTACTTC.

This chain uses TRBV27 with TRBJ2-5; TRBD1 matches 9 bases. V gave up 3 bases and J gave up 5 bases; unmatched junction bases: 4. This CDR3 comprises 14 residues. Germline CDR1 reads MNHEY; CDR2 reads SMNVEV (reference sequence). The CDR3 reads CASSFTGGWETQYF. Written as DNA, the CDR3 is TGTGCCAGCAGTTTCACAGGGGGCTGGGAGACCCAGTACTTC.

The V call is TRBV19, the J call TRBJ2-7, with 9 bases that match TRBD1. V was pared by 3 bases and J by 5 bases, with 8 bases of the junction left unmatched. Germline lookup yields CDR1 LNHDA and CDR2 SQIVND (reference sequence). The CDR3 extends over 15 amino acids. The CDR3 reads CASSIYGTGTHEQYF. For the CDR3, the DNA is TGTGCCAGTAGTATCTACGGGACAGGGACCCACGAGCAGTACTTC.

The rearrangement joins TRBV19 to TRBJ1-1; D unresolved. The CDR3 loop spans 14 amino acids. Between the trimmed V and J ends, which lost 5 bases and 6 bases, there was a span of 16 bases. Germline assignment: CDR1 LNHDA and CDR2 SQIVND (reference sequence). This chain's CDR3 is CASSYQNLGPEAFF. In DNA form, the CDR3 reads TGTGCCAGTAGTTACCAAAATTTAGGGCCTGAAGCTTTCTTT.

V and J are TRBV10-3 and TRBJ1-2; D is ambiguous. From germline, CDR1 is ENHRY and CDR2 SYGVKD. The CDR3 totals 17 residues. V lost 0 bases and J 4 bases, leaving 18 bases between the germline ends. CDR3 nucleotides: TGTGCCATCAGTGAGTCGAAGGTCGGAAGAGACTCCTATGGCTACACCTTC. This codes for CAISESKVGRDSYGYTF.